Presented here are 2 T cell receptor beta chains from one specimen sequenced in a study of cytomegalovirus exposure and HLA in healthy donors. The assay was immunoSEQ multiplex PCR, and TCRdb's table has in-frame clones only and misses some. Of some 100,000 clones listed, 88% are singletons. Sequencing was done on a sample of PBMCs. Receptor source: a woman aged 18-35 years in good health and CMV-seronegative.

Worth noting for this clone: The junction departs from germline at one end; a sequencing error may be responsible. V usage is TRBV28 and J usage is TRBJ1-1; D unresolved. CDR3 length: 10 residues. Germline V gene data show CDR1 as MDHEN and CDR2 as SYDVKM. CDR3 in amino acids: CASSSTGAFF. CDR3 DNA sequence: TGTGCCAGCAGTTCTACTGGAGCTTTCTTT. Supplemented by reference TRBV28 and TRBJ1-1, the full variable domain reads DVKVTQSSRYLVKRTGEKVFLECVQDMDHENMFWYRQDPGLGLRLIYFSYDVKMKEKGDIPEGYSVSREKKERFSLILESASTNQTSMYLCASSSTGAFFGQGTRLTVV.

The J gene is TRBJ2-1, the V gene TRBV25-1; a possible D gene is TRBD1 (5 bases). This CDR3 contains 12 residues. The germline CDR1 and CDR2 sequences are MGHDK and SYGVNS. Between the trimmed V and J ends, which lost 2 bases and 7 bases, there was a span of 6 bases. The CDR3 spells CASSETGNEQFF. CDR3 DNA: TGTGCCAGCAGTGAAACAGGTAATGAGCAGTTCTTC.